A single sample is the source of the 22 T cell receptor beta chains below, sequenced in a study of T cell changes during pregnancy in multiple sclerosis. Sequencing was performed with immunoSEQ multiplex PCR; in TCRdb, only in-frame clones are kept and a portion is missing. This table has about 44,000 clones, roughly nine tenths appearing once. Sequencing used CD4+ T cells from peripheral blood mononuclear cells, obtained in the first trimester of pregnancy. These receptors were collected from a female donor with multiple sclerosis, enrolled in a pregnancy study.

V is TRBV4-2 and J is TRBJ2-7, with 10 bases matching TRBD1. Trimming took 4 bases from V and 3 from J; bases not matched to a gene: 9. In germline, CDR1 is LGHNA, CDR2 YNFKEQ. CDR3 length: 16 amino acids. In DNA, the CDR3 is TGTGCCAGCAGCCCCCCCCCGACAGGGGGCTACTACGAGCAGTACTTC. Amino acids: CASSPPPTGGYYEQYF.

The chain has TRBV27 and TRBJ2-1; weak D call: TRBD1 (5 bases). Per germline, CDR1 MNHEY and CDR2 SMNVEV (reference sequence). The CDR3 totals 17 residues. V was cut by 6 bases and J by 1 base, with 19 bases left in between. Here the CDR3 DNA reads TGTGCCAGCAGCCTTAATCGACAGATGATTTCCTACAATGAGCAGTTCTTC. Translated: CASSLNRQMISYNEQFF.

Only one count was recorded for this clone. V is TRBV28 and J is TRBJ2-1; D is possibly TRBD2 (6 bases). The V gene lost 6 bases and the J gene lost 2 bases, with 26 bases spanning the gap. In germline, CDR1 is MDHEN, CDR2 SYDVKM. The CDR3 sequence is 19 residues long. CDR3: CASSRGSGTNGGTYNEQFF. The CDR3 DNA sequence: TGTGCCAGCAGCCGCGGATCCGGTACGAACGGAGGGACCTACAATGAGCAGTTCTTC. Together with reference TRBV28 and TRBJ2-1, the CDR3 gives the full variable domain: DVKVTQSSRYLVKRTGEKVFLECVQDMDHENMFWYRQDPGLGLRLIYFSYDVKMKEKGDIPEGYSVSREKKERFSLILESASTNQTSMYLCASSRGSGTNGGTYNEQFFGPGTRLTVL.

The gene calls are TRBV6-1 and TRBJ1-1, with D unclear. Germline CDR1 and CDR2: MNHNS and SASEGT. The CDR3 totals 12 residues. V gave up 2 bases and J gave up 10 bases, with 11 bases separating them. The CDR3: CASSERADGAFF. The CDR3 DNA sequence: TGTGCCAGCAGTGAACGAGCCGATGGAGCTTTCTTT.

The V gene is TRBV19, the J gene TRBJ2-3; TRBD2 matches at 8 bases. The CDR3 has 17 amino acids. V was clipped by 5 bases and J by 1 base; unmatched bases: 11. Germline assignment: CDR1 LNHDA and CDR2 SQIVND (reference sequence). The CDR3 coding sequence is TGTGCCAGTAGTTCGACAGGCCGGCGGGAGGGCACAGATACGCAGTATTTT. Translating it yields CASSSTGRREGTDTQYF.

The chain uses TRBV2 and TRBJ2-1; no firm D call. The CDR3 runs to 15 residues. Germline V gene sequence: CDR1 SNHLY, CDR2 FYNNEI. Trimming removed 3 bases from V and 4 bases from J, with 13 bases in between. CDR3 loop: CASSEGRILYNEQFF. The CDR3 DNA reads as TGTGCCAGCAGTGAGGGCAGGATACTTTACAATGAGCAGTTCTTC.

This chain uses TRBV9 with TRBJ2-2; D is undetermined. V lost 0 bases and J lost 4, with 13 bases in between. The CDR3 is 16 residues long. CDR1 is SGDLS and CDR2 is YYNGEE in the germline V gene. This CDR3 reads CASSVAAQATTGELFF. The DNA of the CDR3 is TGTGCCAGCAGCGTAGCTGCGCAGGCTACCACCGGGGAGCTGTTTTTT.

The chain is built from TRBV18 and TRBJ2-2; D gene uncertain. The V end lost 0 bases, the J end lost 1 base, and 6 bases lay between the germline ends. There are 15 residues in the CDR3. Germline V gives CDR1 KGHSH, CDR2 LQKENI. The CDR3 DNA follows: TGTGCCAGCTCACCACCTGTCCTGAACACCGGGGAGCTGTTTTTT. It codes for CASSPPVLNTGELFF.

This sequence joins TRBV10-3 and TRBJ1-3, with D maybe TRBD1 (5 bases). Germline CDR1 and CDR2: ENHRY and SYGVKD. This CDR3 contains 16 residues. Deletions cut 7 bases from V and 3 bases from J, with 19 bases between. The CDR3 DNA sequence: TGTGCCATCATATTACAATCAACAGGCTTTGGAAACACCATATATTTT. It encodes CAIILQSTGFGNTIYF.

The rearrangement joins TRBV11-2 to TRBJ1-2; D gene ambiguous. Germline CDR1 reads SGHAT; CDR2 reads FQNNGV. CDR3 size: 13 residues. The V and J ends lost 3 bases and 0 bases respectively, with 5 bases between them. The DNA of the CDR3 is TGTGCCAGCAGCTTGTCCGCTAACTATGGCTACACCTTC. This codes for CASSLSANYGYTF. The entire variable domain, with the rest obtained from reference TRBV11-2 and TRBJ1-2, is as follows: EAGVAQSPRYKIIEKRQSVAFWCNPISGHATLYWYQQILGQGPKLLIQFQNNGVVDDSQLPKDRFSAERLKGVDSTLKIQPAKLEDSAVYLCASSLSANYGYTFGSGTRLTVV.

This chain links TRBV5-6 with TRBJ1-2; D is perhaps TRBD1 (5 bases). The CDR3 covers 13 residues. V gave up 7 bases and J gave up 1 base, with 11 bases separating them. CDR1 is SGHDT and CDR2 is YYEEEE in the germline V gene. CDR3 DNA sequence: TGTGCCAGCTGGGCCGGGGGTAACTATGGCTACACCTTC. This sequence encodes CASWAGGNYGYTF.

This chain joins TRBV19 and TRBJ2-7; the D gene is possibly TRBD2 (6 bases). Deletions cut 5 bases from V and 3 bases from J, with 11 bases between. Per the germline V gene, CDR1 is LNHDA and CDR2 is SQIVND (reference sequence). The CDR3 has 13 amino acids. Here the CDR3 DNA reads TGTGCCAGTAGTCCGCGGGGTTTCTACGAGCAGTACTTC. Protein: CASSPRGFYEQYF.

This clone has more than one count but fewer than ten. V usage is TRBV5-1 and J usage is TRBJ1-1; 7 bases are shared with TRBD1. Germline V gene data show CDR1 as SGHRS and CDR2 as YFSETQ. The CDR3 is made up of 13 amino acids. Trimming at V came to 3 bases and at J to 4 bases, leaving 3 bases not matched to a gene. The CDR3 sequence: CASSSQGVTEAFF. As DNA, the CDR3 is TGCGCCAGCAGCTCGCAGGGGGTCACTGAAGCTTTCTTT.

This clone was seen only a few times. This rearrangement joins TRBV7-7 to TRBJ2-1; 10 bases agree with TRBD2. Per the germline V gene, CDR1 is SSHAT and CDR2 is FNYEAQ (reference sequence). V gave up 3 bases and J gave up 9 bases; unmatched junction bases: 8. The CDR3 covers 15 residues. CDR3 sequence reads: CASSLSSGSGGEQFF. The CDR3 DNA sequence: TGTGCCAGCAGCTTGTCTAGCGGGAGCGGGGGTGAGCAGTTCTTC.

This clone is medium-sized (0.01 to 0.1%) within its sample. The chain recombines TRBV10-2 with TRBJ2-2; no clear D gene. The CDR3 loop spans 13 amino acids. Trimming took off 6 bases at V and 4 bases at J, with 9 bases between the two ends. The germline gives CDR1 WSHSY, CDR2 SAAADI. In DNA, the CDR3 is TGCGCCAGCAGGACTTCGGCCACCGGGGAGCTGTTTTTT. This sequence encodes CASRTSATGELFF.

This chain uses TRBV30 with TRBJ2-7; D is ambiguous. The V gene lost 0 bases and the J gene lost 7 bases, with 7 bases spanning the gap. The CDR3 has 11 amino acids. Germline CDR1 reads GTSNPN; CDR2 reads SVGIG (reference sequence). The CDR3 region is CAWSVQTEQYF. The CDR3 DNA reads as TGTGCCTGGAGTGTACAGACAGAGCAGTACTTC.

Here the CDR3 DNA reads TGCGCCAGCAGCCAAACGACGGGGAACACTGAAGCTTTCTTT. Translating gives CASSQTTGNTEAFF. J is TRBJ1-1 and V is TRBV4-1; D is uncertain. Trimming stripped 2 bases from V and 1 base from J, with 8 bases between. Germline V gives CDR1 MGHRA, CDR2 YSYEKL. The CDR3 totals 14 residues.

The chain links TRBV18 to TRBJ2-5; D ambiguous. The V end was cut by 8 bases, the J end by 1 base, with 2 bases between. CDR3 length: 10 amino acids. Germline lookup yields CDR1 KGHSH and CDR2 LQKENI. CDR3 sequence: CASRQETQYF. In nucleotides, the CDR3 is TGTGCCAGCCGCCAAGAGACCCAGTACTTC.

The V and J genes are TRBV7-2 and TRBJ2-3, with 7 bases aligning to TRBD2. Germline-derived CDR1 and CDR2 are SGHTA and FQGNSA. Trimming took 1 base from V and 0 from J; bases not matched to a gene: 13. The CDR3 is made up of 19 amino acids. This CDR3 reads CASSLGWGTGRGSTDTQYF. CDR3 in DNA: TGTGCCAGCAGCTTAGGGTGGGGAACCGGGCGGGGGAGCACAGATACGCAGTATTTT.

V is TRBV4-3 and J is TRBJ2-2; TRBD2 matches 8 bases. Per germline, CDR1 LGHNA and CDR2 YSLEER. The CDR3 runs to 16 residues. With 1 base clipped from V and 5 bases from J, the junction kept 6 bases outside the gene matches. CDR3 coding DNA: TGCGCCAGCAGCCAAGTTAGGCCGGGAGGGACCGGGGAGCTGTTTTTT. Residues: CASSQVRPGGTGELFF.

The chain is built from TRBV7-6 and TRBJ2-5; 8 nucleotides align to TRBD1. Germline assignment: CDR1 SGHVS and CDR2 FNYEAQ. With V trimmed by 1 base and J by 5 bases, 3 bases remained unmatched. The CDR3 runs 14 residues. The CDR3 DNA follows: TGTGCCAGCAGCTTAGGGACAGGGACGGAGACCCAGTACTTC. Residues: CASSLGTGTETQYF.

The chain couples TRBV1 to TRBJ1-2; the D call in the table, TRBD1, was not verified against the DNA. TRBV1 corresponds to a pseudogene. This CDR3 region has 18 residues. Here the CDR3 reads CTSSQENFRETGGDGYTF. The CDR3 DNA sequence: TGCACCAGCAGCCAAGAGAACTTCAGGGAGACAGGGGGGGATGGCTACACCTTC.